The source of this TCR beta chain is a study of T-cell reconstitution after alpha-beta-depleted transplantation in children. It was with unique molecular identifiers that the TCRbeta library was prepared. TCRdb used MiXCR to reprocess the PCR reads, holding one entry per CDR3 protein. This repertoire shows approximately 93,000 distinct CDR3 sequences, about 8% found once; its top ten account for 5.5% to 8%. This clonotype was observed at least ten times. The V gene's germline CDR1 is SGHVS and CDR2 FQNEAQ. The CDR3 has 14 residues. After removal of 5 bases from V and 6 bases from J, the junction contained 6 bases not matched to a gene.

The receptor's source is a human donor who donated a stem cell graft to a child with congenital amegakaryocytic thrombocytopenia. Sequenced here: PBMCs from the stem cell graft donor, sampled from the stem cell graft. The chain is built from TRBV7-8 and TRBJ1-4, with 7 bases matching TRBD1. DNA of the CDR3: TGTGCCAGCAGCCTAAACAGGGGTGATGAAAAACTGTTTTTT. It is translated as CASSLNRGDEKLFF. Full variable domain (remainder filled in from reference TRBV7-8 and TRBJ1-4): GAGVSQSPRYKVAKRGQDVALRCDPISGHVSLFWYQQALGQGPEFLTYFQNEAQLDKSGLPSDRFFAERPEGSVSTLKIQRTQQEDSAVYLCASSLNRGDEKLFFGSGTQLSVL.